This T cell receptor (beta chain) derives from a study of T cells in Graves' hyperthyroidism and ophthalmopathy. This clonotype was seen a handful of times. TCR beta CDR3 region amplification was performed from RNA transcripts. The HTBI primer set was used in a first-round RT-PCR of the TCR CDR3. Each CDR3 protein gets one entry after TCRdb re-called the multiplex PCR reads with MiXCR. Of about 640,000 distinct CDR3 sequences in the sample, about 20% were seen once. Trimming removed 5 bases from V and 2 bases from J, with 13 bases in between. The CDR3 length is 13 residues. Germline V gives CDR1 GTSNPN, CDR2 SVGIG (reference sequence). The PBMCs were sourced from fresh peripheral blood (around 9.3 ml).

The receptor was isolated from a man aged 25 to 45 with Graves' ophthalmopathy. The genes are TRBV30 and TRBJ2-7; D is possibly TRBD2 (6 bases). Specimen: blood. CDR3 loop: CAWGIPGAYEQYF. The CDR3 DNA reads TGTGCCTGGGGGATCCCGGGGGCCTACGAGCAGTACTTC.